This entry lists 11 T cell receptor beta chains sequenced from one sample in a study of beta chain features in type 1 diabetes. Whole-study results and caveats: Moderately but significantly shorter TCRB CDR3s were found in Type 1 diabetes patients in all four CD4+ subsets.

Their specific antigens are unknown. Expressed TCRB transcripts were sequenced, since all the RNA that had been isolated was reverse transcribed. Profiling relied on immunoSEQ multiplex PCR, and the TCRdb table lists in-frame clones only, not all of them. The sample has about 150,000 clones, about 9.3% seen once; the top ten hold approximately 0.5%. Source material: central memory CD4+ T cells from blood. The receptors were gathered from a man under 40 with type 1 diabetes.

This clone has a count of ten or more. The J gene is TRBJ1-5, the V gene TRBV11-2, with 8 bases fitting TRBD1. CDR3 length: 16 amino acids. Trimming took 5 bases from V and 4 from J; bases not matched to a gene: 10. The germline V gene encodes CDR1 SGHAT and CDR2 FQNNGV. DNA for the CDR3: TGTGCCAGCAGCGGAGGCGGGACAGGAATTAATCAGCCCCAGCATTTT. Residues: CASSGGGTGINQPQHF.

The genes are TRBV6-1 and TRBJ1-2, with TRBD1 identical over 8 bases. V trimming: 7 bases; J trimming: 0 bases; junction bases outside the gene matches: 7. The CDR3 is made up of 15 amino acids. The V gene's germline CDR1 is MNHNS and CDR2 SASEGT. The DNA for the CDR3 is TGTGCCAGCAACCCCGGGACAGGCGCTAACTATGGCTACACCTTC. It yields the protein CASNPGTGANYGYTF.

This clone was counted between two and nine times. DNA for the CDR3: TGTGCCAGCGTTAGCCAAGAGACCCAGTACTTC. It specifies CASVSQETQYF. The chain joins TRBV7-9 to TRBJ2-5; D is unclear. The CDR3 spans 11 residues. Germline V lookup: CDR1 SEHNR, CDR2 FQNEAQ (reference sequence). Between the trimmed V and J ends, which lost 8 bases and 1 base, there was a span of 5 bases. Full variable domain (missing parts from reference TRBV7-9 and TRBJ2-5): DTGVSQNPRHKITKRGQNVTFRCDPISEHNRLYWYRQTLGQGPEFLTYFQNEAQLEKSRLLSDRFSAERPKGSFSTLEIQRTEQGDSAMYLCASVSQETQYFGPGTRLLVL.

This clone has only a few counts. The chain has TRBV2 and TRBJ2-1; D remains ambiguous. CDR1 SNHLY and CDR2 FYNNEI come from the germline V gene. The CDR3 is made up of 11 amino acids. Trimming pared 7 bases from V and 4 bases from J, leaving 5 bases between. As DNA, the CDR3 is TGTGCCAGCAACAGTTACAATGAGCAGTTCTTC. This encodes CASNSYNEQFF.

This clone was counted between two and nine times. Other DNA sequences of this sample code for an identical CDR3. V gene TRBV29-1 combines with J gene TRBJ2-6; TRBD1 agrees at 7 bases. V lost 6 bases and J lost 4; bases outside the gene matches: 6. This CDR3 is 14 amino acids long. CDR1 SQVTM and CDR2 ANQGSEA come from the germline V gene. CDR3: CSVLRGTGANVLTF. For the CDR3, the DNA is TGCAGCGTCCTCAGGGGGACAGGGGCCAACGTCCTGACTTTC.

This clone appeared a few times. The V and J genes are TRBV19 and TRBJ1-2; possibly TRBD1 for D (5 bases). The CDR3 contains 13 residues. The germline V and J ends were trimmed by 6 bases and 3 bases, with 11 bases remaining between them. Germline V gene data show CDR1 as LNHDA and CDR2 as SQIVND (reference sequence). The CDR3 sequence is CASSRGTDYGYTF. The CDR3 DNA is TGTGCCAGTAGCCGGGGGACGGACTATGGCTACACCTTC.

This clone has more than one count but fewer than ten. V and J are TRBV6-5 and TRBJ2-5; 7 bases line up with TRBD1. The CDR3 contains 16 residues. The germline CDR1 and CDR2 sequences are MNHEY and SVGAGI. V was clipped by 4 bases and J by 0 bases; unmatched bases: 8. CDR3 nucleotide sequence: TGTGCCAGCAGTTCTGCCGTCAGGGGGTACCAAGAGACCCAGTACTTC. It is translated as CASSSAVRGYQETQYF.

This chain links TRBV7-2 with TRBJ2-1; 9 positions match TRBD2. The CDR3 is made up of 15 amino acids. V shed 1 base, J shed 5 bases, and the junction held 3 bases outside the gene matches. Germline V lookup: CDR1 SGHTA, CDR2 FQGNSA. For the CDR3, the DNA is TGTGCCAGCAGCTTAGTAGCTAGCGGGAACAATGAGCAGTTCTTC. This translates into CASSLVASGNNEQFF.

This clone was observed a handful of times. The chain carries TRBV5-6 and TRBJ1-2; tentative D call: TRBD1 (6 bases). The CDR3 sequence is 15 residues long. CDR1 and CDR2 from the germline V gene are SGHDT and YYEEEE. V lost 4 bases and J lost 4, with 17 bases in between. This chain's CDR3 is CASSPSLTGGYGYTF. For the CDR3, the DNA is TGTGCCAGCAGCCCCTCTTTGACAGGAGGCTATGGCTACACCTTC.

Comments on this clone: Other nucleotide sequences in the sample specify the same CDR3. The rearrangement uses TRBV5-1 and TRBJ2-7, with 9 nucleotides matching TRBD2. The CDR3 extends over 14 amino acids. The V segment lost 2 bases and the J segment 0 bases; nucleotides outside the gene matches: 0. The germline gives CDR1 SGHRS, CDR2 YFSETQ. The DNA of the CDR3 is TGCGCCAGCAGCTTTAGCGGGAGCTCCTACGAGCAGTACTTC. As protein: CASSFSGSSYEQYF.

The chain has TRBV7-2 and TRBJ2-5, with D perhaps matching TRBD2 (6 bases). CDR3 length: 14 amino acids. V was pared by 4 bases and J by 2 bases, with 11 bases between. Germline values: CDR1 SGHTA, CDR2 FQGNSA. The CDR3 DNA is TGTGCCAGCAGCTCGGACTATGCACAAGAGACCCAGTACTTC. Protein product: CASSSDYAQETQYF.